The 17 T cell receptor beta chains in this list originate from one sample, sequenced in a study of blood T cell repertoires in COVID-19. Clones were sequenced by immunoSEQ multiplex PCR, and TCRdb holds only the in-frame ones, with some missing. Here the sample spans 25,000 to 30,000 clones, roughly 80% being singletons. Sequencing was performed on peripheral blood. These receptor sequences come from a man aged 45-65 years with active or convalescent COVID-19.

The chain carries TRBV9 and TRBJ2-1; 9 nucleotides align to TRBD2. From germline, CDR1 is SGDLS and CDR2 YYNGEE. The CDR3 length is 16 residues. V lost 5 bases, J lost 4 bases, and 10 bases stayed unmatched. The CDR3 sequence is CASRREAGGRYNEQFF. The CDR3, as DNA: TGTGCCAGCAGACGGGAAGCGGGGGGAAGATACAATGAGCAGTTCTTC.

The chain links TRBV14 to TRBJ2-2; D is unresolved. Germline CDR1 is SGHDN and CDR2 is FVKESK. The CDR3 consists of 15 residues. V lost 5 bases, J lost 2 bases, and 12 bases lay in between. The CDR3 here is CASSFIQTNTGELFF. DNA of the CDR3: TGTGCCAGCAGCTTTATCCAGACAAACACCGGGGAGCTGTTTTTT.

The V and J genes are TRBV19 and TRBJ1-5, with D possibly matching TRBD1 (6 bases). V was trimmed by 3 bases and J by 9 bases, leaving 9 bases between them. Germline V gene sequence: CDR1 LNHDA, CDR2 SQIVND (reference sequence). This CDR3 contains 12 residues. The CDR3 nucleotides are TGTGCCAGTAGTATTCAGGGGTTGCCCCAGCATTTT. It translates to CASSIQGLPQHF.

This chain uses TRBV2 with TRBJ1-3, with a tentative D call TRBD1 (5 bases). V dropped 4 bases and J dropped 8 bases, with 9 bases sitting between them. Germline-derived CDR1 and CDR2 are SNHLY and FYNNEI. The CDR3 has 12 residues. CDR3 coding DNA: TGTGCCAGCAGTGCGGAGGGGCACACCATATATTTT. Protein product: CASSAEGHTIYF.

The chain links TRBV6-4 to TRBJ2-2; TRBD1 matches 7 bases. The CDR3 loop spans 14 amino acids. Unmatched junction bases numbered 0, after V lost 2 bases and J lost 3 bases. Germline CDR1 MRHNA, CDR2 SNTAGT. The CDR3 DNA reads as TGTGCCAGCAGTGACACAGGGGACACCGGGGAGCTGTTTTTT. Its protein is CASSDTGDTGELFF.

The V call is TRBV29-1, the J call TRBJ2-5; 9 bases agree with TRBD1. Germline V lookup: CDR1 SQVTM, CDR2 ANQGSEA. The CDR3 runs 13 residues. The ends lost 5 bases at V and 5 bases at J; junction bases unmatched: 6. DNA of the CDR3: TGCAGCGTTCTCACAGGGGGCGAGGAGACCCAGTACTTC. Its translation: CSVLTGGEETQYF. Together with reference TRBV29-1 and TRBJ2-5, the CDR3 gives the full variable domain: SAVISQKPSRDICQRGTSLTIQCQVDSQVTMMFWYRQQPGQSLTLIATANQGSEATYESGFVIDKFPISRPNLTFSTLTVSNMSPEDSSIYLCSVLTGGEETQYFGPGTRLLVL.

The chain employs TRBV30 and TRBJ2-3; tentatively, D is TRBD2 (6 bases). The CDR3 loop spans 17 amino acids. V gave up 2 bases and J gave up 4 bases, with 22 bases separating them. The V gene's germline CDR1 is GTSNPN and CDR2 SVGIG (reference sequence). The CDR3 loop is CAWSNSWLTSTPDTQYF. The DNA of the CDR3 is TGTGCCTGGAGTAATAGCTGGCTCACTAGCACCCCAGATACGCAGTATTTT.

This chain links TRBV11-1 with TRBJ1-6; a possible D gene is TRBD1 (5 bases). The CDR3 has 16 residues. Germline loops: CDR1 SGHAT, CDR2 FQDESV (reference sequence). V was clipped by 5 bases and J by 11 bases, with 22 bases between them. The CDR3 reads CASSERPQGLGAPLHF. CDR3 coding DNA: TGTGCCAGCAGCGAAAGACCGCAAGGCCTAGGGGCACCCCTCCACTTT.

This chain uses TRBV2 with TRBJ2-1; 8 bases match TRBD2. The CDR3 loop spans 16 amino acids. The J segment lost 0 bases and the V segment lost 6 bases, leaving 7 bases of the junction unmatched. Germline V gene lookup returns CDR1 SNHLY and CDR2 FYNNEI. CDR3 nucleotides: TGTGCCAGCAGCAGGACTAGCCGAAGCTCCTACAATGAGCAGTTCTTC. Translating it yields CASSRTSRSSYNEQFF.

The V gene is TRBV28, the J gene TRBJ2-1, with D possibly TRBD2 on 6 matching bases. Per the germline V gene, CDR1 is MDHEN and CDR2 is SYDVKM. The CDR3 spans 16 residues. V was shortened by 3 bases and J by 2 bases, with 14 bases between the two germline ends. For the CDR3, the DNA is TGTGCCAGCAGTTTGGTGGAGGGCCGTACCTACAATGAGCAGTTCTTC. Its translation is CASSLVEGRTYNEQFF.

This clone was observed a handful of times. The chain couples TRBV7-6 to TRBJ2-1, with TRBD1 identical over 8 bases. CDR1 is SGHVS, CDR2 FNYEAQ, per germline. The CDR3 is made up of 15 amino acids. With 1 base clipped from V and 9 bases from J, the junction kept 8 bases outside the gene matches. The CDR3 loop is CASSLVWQGASEQFF. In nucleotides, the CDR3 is TGTGCCAGCAGCTTAGTATGGCAGGGGGCGAGTGAGCAGTTCTTC.

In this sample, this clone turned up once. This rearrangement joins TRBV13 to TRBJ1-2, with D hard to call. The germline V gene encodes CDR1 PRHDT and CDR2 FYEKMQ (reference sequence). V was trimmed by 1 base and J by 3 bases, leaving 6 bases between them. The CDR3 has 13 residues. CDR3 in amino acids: CASSLDSDYGYTF. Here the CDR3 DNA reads TGTGCCAGCAGCTTAGACAGTGACTATGGCTACACCTTC.

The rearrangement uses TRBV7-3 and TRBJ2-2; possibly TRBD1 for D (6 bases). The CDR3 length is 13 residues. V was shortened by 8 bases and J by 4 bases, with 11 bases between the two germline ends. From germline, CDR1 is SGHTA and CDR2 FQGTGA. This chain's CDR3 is CASQDRTTGELFF. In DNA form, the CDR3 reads TGTGCCAGCCAGGACAGAACCACCGGGGAGCTGTTTTTT.

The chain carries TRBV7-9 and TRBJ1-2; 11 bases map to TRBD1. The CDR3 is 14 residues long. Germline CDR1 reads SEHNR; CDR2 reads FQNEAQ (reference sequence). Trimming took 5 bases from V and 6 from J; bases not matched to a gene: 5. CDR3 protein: CASSQDRGLDGYTF. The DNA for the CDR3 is TGTGCCAGCAGCCAGGACAGGGGGCTTGATGGCTACACCTTC.

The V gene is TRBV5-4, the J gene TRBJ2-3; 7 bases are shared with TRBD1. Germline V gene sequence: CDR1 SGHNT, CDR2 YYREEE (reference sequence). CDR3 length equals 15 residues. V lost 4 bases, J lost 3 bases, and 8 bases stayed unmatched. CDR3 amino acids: CASSRPATGTDTQYF. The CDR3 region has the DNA TGTGCCAGCAGCCGCCCTGCGACAGGGACAGATACGCAGTATTTT.

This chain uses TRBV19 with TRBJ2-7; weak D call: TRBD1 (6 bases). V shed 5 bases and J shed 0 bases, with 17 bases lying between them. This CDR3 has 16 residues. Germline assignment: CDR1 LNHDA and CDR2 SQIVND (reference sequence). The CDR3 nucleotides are TGTGCCAGTAGTTATTTCCGGGACACCAACTCCTACGAGCAGTACTTC. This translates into CASSYFRDTNSYEQYF.

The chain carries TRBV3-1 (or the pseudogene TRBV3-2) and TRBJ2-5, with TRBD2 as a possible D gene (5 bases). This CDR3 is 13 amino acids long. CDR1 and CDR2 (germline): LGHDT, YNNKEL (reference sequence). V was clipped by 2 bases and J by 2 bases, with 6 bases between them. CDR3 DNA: TGTGCCAGCAGCCAACAGCGGCAAGAGACCCAGTACTTC. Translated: CASSQQRQETQYF.